These 2 T cell receptor beta chains share one sample of origin, sequenced in a study of T-cell reconstitution after alpha-beta-depleted transplantation in children. Construction of the TCRbeta library involved unique molecular identifiers. MiXCR, run by TCRdb on the PCR reads, gives a single entry per CDR3 protein. The repertoire has around 800,000 distinct CDR3 sequences, approximately 15% of them found once; the top ten carry approximately 5%. Sequencing used PBMCs, mostly from graft donor cells, obtained 360 days after TCRalphabeta/CD19-depleted stem cell transplant. Receptor source: a male patient between 10 and 17 years old who had a stem cell transplant for acute lymphoblastic leukemia, so the T cells may come from the graft donor.

This clonotype has only a few counts. J is TRBJ2-7 and V is TRBV2, with D hard to call. Germline V lookup: CDR1 SNHLY, CDR2 FYNNEI. The CDR3 consists of 11 residues. V lost 4 bases to trimming and J lost 9 bases, with 10 bases between them. CDR3: CASSVHPGQYF. Written as DNA, the CDR3 is TGTGCCAGCAGTGTCCACCCGGGGCAGTACTTC.

This clonotype showed up just a few times. V is TRBV3-1 and J is TRBJ1-1; weak D call: TRBD1 (5 bases). Between the trimmed V and J ends, which lost 3 bases and 2 bases, there was a span of 19 bases. This CDR3 is built from 17 residues. CDR1 and CDR2 (germline): LGHDT, YNNKEL (reference sequence). CDR3: CASSHLGSGSINTEAFF. The CDR3 DNA sequence: TGTGCCAGCAGCCATTTAGGGTCAGGGTCTATTAACACTGAAGCTTTCTTT.